The rows below give T cell receptor beta chains drawn from one sample of a study of blood T cell repertoires in COVID-19. Data came from immunoSEQ multiplex PCR; TCRdb stores just in-frame clones and leaves some out. Among approximately 200,000 clones listed, roughly 92% were seen once. The material sequenced was peripheral blood. Receptors originate from a man aged 30 to 39 with COVID-19, enrolled during active disease. Each CDR3 is given without its conserved first and last residue. D genes are given only for firm matches.

D	V	J	CDR3
TRBD1	TRBV9	TRBJ2-5	ASSSRDRGPGETQY
TRBD1	TRBV5-6	TRBJ1-2	ASSYGTGEGYGYT
TRBD1	TRBV6-6	TRBJ1-4	ASSFGQGATNEKLF
-	TRBV3-1/TRBV3-2	TRBJ2-1	ASSLYGEQF
TRBD1	TRBV5-4	TRBJ1-2	ASSLGDSSFYGYT
-	TRBV18	TRBJ1-1	ASSPTAWSTEAF
TRBD1	TRBV19	TRBJ1-2	ASSIRQGNYGYT
TRBD1	TRBV19	TRBJ1-2	ASGQGMRRGYT
TRBD2	TRBV3-1/TRBV3-2	TRBJ2-4	ASSPFTPRRLGLAGAKNIQY
-	TRBV7-3	TRBJ2-5	ASSLNGEEETQY
TRBD1	TRBV10-3	TRBJ1-5	AISADRDQPQH
-	TRBV7-2	TRBJ1-1	ASSLLDRNTEAF
-	TRBV5-6	TRBJ1-1	ASSLWGAGLNTEAF
-	TRBV9	TRBJ1-6	ASSPRAGERGSPLH
-	TRBV2	TRBJ1-3	ATNPDREGNTIY
TRBD1	TRBV6-5	TRBJ1-4	ASMEGAGNEKLF
TRBD1	TRBV30	TRBJ1-5	AWSVPTGGLSRNQPQH
TRBD1	TRBV7-9	TRBJ2-7	ASSRGQGEEQY
TRBD1	TRBV5-1	TRBJ2-7	ASSVDRGEQY
-	TRBV12-5	TRBJ1-2	ASGFGRGDGYT
-	TRBV6-5	TRBJ1-6	ASSYGPGFDSPLH
TRBD1	TRBV18	TRBJ2-1	ASSPGTGDYNEQF
TRBD1	TRBV9	TRBJ2-1	ASSRDREGNEQF
-	TRBV19	TRBJ1-2	ASSTGHLNYGYT
TRBD1	TRBV5-1	TRBJ1-4	ASSQTGGIEKLF
TRBD1	TRBV9	TRBJ1-2	ASTGDRGQVYGYT
-	TRBV11-1	TRBJ1-2	ASSPQGYGYT
TRBD2	TRBV29-1	TRBJ2-3	SVEELVGAGGYADTQY
-	TRBV4-2	TRBJ2-7	ASSHGLHSYEQY
-	TRBV12-5	TRBJ2-2	ASGPQGLGGGELF
TRBD1	TRBV3-1/TRBV3-2	TRBJ1-2	ASSFLARGRDGGYT
TRBD1	TRBV5-1	TRBJ2-1	ASSGNRGVNVEQF
-	TRBV4-1	TRBJ2-7	ASSHRWATMGGGREQY
TRBD1	TRBV15	TRBJ1-1	ATSRDFRTGTEAF
TRBD1	TRBV18	TRBJ1-4	ASSPGQGPPDFFEKLF
TRBD1	TRBV4-1	TRBJ1-2	ASSQVWGQGNYGYT
-	TRBV10-1	TRBJ2-7	ASSGGQAYEQY
-	TRBV19	TRBJ2-2	ASSMAGGLF
TRBD1	TRBV24-1	TRBJ1-1	ATEQGAEVVTNTEAF
-	TRBV5-1	TRBJ1-4	ASSSDRPHEKLF
-	TRBV3-1/TRBV3-2	TRBJ1-1	ASSPHELRNTEAF
TRBD2	TRBV4-1	TRBJ2-3	ASSQDQAGAGARDTQY
TRBD2	TRBV5-4	TRBJ2-3	ASSFGGGSTDTQY
TRBD2	TRBV2	TRBJ2-2	ASSDVGVAGGTGELF
TRBD1	TRBV2	TRBJ1-1	ASGQTGGDTEAF
-	TRBV2	TRBJ1-4	ASEGTTNEKLF
TRBD2	TRBV4-1	TRBJ2-4	ASSQPLAGGPRNIQY
TRBD1	TRBV18	TRBJ1-2	ASSQTGTGGYGYT
-	TRBV3-1/TRBV3-2	TRBJ2-2	ASSQSVHLGGNTGELF
TRBD2	TRBV10-1	TRBJ2-1	ASGMGGGGNEQF
TRBD1	TRBV12-5	TRBJ2-5	ASGLVWGQGVTQY
-	TRBV14	TRBJ2-7	ASSQLGGGPYEQY
-	TRBV6-5	TRBJ1-2	ASSWRGPWGYT
TRBD1	TRBV5-1	TRBJ1-4	ASSGGRDSLNEKLF